The clone carrying this TCR beta chain was seen only a few times. CDR3 length: 15 amino acids. With 2 bases clipped from V and 6 bases from J, the junction kept 9 bases outside the gene matches. Per the germline V gene, CDR1 is SGHTS and CDR2 is YDEGEE. This entry belongs to a study of cytomegalovirus exposure and HLA in healthy donors. In the PCR, 60 Vbeta and 13 Jbeta primers were used. TCRdb's table, derived via immunoSEQ multiplex PCR, lists solely in-frame clones and lacks some. The sample lists about 210,000 clones, approximately 86% seen once, with roughly 0.33% in the top ten. Sequencing was done on a sample of PBMCs. This chain joins TRBV5-8 and TRBJ2-7; 9 bases line up with TRBD1. The receptor comes from a woman in her twenties or thirties in good health and CMV-seronegative. The CDR3 loop reads CASSFVRDRAAEQYF. The CDR3 nucleotides are TGTGCCAGCAGCTTCGTCCGGGACAGGGCCGCCGAGCAGTACTTC.